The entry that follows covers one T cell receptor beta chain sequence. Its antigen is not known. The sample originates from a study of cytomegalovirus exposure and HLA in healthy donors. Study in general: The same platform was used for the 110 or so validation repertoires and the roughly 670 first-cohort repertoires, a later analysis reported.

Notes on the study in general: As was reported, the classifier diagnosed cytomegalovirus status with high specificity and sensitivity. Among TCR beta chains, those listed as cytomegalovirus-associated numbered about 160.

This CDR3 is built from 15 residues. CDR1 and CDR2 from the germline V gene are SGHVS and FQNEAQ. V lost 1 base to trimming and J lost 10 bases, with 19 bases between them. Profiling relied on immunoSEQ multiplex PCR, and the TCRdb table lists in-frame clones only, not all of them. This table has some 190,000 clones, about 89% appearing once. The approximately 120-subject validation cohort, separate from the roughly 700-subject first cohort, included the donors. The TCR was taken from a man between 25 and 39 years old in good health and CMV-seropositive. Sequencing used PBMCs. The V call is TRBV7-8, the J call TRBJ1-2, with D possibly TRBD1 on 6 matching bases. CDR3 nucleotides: TGTGCCAGCAGCTTAGTACGTCCAGGTGGACAGCACTACACCTTC. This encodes CASSLVRPGGQHYTF.